This TCR beta chain was captured by sequencing in a study of blood T cell repertoires in COVID-19. Study information: Nucleic acid was either cDNA or gDNA, and it came from T cells, B-cell-depleted T cells, or PBMCs.

Assay: immunoSEQ multiplex PCR; the TCRdb copy retains only in-frame clones and omits some. The table lists 150,000 or so clones, around 81% of them singletons. The CDR3 length is 12 residues. Germline V gene data show CDR1 as LGHDT and CDR2 as YNNKEL (reference sequence). The V segment lost 3 bases and the J segment 8 bases; nucleotides outside the gene matches: 2. The sample consisted of peripheral blood. The clonotype comes from a man aged 55-75 years with active or convalescent COVID-19. V is TRBV3-1 (or the pseudogene TRBV3-2) and J is TRBJ1-2, with 8 bases lining up with TRBD1. The CDR3: CASSQTGEGYTF. As DNA, the CDR3 is TGTGCCAGCAGCCAGACAGGGGAGGGCTACACCTTC.